One sample yielded the 9 T cell receptor beta chains listed below, sequenced in a study of T cell responses to AZD1222 COVID-19 vaccine. The method was immunoSEQ multiplex PCR; TCRdb's version includes in-frame clones alone and lacks a portion of them. The sample has 95,000 to 100,000 clones; roughly nine tenths are singletons. Here the sequenced sample was peripheral blood, taken on day 0 of AZD1222 vaccination. These receptors came from an adult in good health.

The chain uses TRBV2 and TRBJ1-5; TRBD1 matches at 7 bases. The CDR3 covers 15 residues. V gave up 1 base and J gave up 6 bases; unmatched junction bases: 6. CDR1 and CDR2 from the germline V gene are SNHLY and FYNNEI. The CDR3 protein is CASSEGGTGVQPQHF. CDR3 in DNA: TGTGCCAGCAGTGAAGGGGGTACAGGGGTTCAGCCCCAGCATTTT.

The chain couples TRBV4-2 to TRBJ2-2; D remains ambiguous. Trimming cost V 1 base and J 7 bases, with 7 bases left between them. The CDR3 is made up of 13 amino acids. Germline CDR1 is LGHNA and CDR2 is YNFKEQ. The CDR3 DNA sequence: TGTGCCAGCAGCCAAGGACACAACGGGGAGCTGTTTTTT. Translated, it gives CASSQGHNGELFF.

This clone was picked up a small number of times. The chain joins TRBV5-6 to TRBJ1-6, with D possibly being TRBD1 (5 bases). V lost 4 bases and J lost 8, with 19 bases in between. Looked up from germline, CDR1 is SGHDT and CDR2 is YYEEEE. There are 16 residues in the CDR3. CDR3 in DNA: TGTGCCAGCAGCCAGACAGCCTATAACTTTCATTCACCCCTCCACTTT. Its protein product is CASSQTAYNFHSPLHF. The whole variable domain, remainder taken from reference TRBV5-6 and TRBJ1-6, is DAGVTQSPTHLIKTRGQQVTLRCSPKSGHDTVSWYQQALGQGPQFIFQYYEEEERQRGNFPDRFSGHQFPNYSSELNVNALLLGDSALYLCASSQTAYNFHSPLHFGNGTRLTVT.

V and J are TRBV30 and TRBJ2-3; D is possibly TRBD1 or TRBD2 (5 bases each). This CDR3 region has 13 residues. The V gene's germline CDR1 is GTSNPN and CDR2 SVGIG (reference sequence). Trimming removed 6 bases from V and 4 bases from J, with 14 bases in between. This chain's CDR3 is CACPLRGADTQYF. The CDR3 DNA is TGTGCCTGTCCCTTGAGGGGCGCAGATACGCAGTATTTT.

The rearrangement links TRBV12-5 to TRBJ2-1; D is unresolved. The germline V gene has CDR1 LGHNT and CDR2 FRNRAP. Trimming shortened V by 2 bases and J by 8 bases, and 13 bases separated the two germline ends. The CDR3 totals 14 residues. CDR3 region: CASGLPPRSYEQFF. Written as DNA, the CDR3 is TGTGCTAGTGGTTTGCCCCCCCGAAGTTATGAGCAGTTCTTC.

This clone has a handful of counts. This chain uses TRBV4-2 with TRBJ1-4; D might be TRBD1 (5 bases). The germline V and J ends were trimmed by 1 base and 4 bases, with 19 bases remaining between them. CDR1 is LGHNA and CDR2 is YNFKEQ in the germline V gene. This CDR3 comprises 18 residues. The CDR3 loop reads CASSQVNFGTGFNEKLFF. The CDR3, as DNA: TGTGCCAGCAGCCAAGTTAATTTTGGGACCGGGTTTAATGAAAAACTGTTTTTT.

The V call is TRBV2, the J call TRBJ1-1, with D uncertain. The germline CDR1 and CDR2 sequences are SNHLY and FYNNEI. This CDR3 has 14 amino acids. Trimming cost V 8 bases and J 0 bases, with 13 bases left between them. This CDR3 reads CASRVREMNTEAFF. Written as DNA, the CDR3 is TGTGCCAGCCGGGTACGGGAAATGAACACTGAAGCTTTCTTT.

V gene TRBV7-2 combines with J gene TRBJ2-7; D is undetermined. Trimming removed 2 bases from V and 7 bases from J, with 9 bases in between. This CDR3 is 12 amino acids long. The germline gives CDR1 SGHTA, CDR2 FQGNSA. CDR3 in amino acids: CASSLNRVEQYF. The CDR3 DNA reads TGTGCCAGCAGCTTAAATCGGGTTGAGCAGTACTTC.

This sequence joins TRBV29-1 and TRBJ2-1, with a possible D match to TRBD1 (5 bases). Germline values: CDR1 SQVTM, CDR2 ANQGSEA. The V and J ends lost 3 bases and 8 bases respectively, with 11 bases between them. The CDR3 spans 12 residues. The CDR3, as DNA: TGCAGCGTTGAGGGGCCTGGAGATGAGCAGTTCTTC. Its translation is CSVEGPGDEQFF.